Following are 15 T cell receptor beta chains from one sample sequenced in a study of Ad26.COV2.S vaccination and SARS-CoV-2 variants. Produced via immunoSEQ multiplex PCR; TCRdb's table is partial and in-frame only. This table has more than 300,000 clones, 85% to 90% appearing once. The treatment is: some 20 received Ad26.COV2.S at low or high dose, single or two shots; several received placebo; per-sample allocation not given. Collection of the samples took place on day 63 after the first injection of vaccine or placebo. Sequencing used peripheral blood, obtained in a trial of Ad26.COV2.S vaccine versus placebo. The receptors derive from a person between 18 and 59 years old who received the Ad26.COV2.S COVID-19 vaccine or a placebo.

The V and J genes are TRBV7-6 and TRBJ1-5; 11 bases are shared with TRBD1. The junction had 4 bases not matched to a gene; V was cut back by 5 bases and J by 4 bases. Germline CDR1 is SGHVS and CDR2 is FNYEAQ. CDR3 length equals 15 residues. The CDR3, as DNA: TGTGCCAGCAGCCGCGGGACAGGGGGAAATCAGCCCCAGCATTTT. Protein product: CASSRGTGGNQPQHF.

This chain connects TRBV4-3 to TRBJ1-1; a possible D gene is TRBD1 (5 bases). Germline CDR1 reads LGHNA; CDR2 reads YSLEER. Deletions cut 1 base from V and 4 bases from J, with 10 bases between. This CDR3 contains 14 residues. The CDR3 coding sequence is TGCGCCAGCAGCCAAGTGTCCCAGGGCACTGAAGCTTTCTTT. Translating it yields CASSQVSQGTEAFF.

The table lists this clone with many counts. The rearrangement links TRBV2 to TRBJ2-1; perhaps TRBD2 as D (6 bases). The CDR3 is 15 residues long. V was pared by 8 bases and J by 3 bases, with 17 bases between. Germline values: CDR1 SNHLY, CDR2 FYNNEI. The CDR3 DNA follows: TGTGCCAGCTCACTCAGGAGGGTAGTCTACAATGAGCAGTTCTTC. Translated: CASSLRRVVYNEQFF. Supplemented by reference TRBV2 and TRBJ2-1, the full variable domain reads EPEVTQTPSHQVTQMGQEVILRCVPISNHLYFYWYRQILGQKVEFLVSFYNNEISEKSEIFDDQFSVERPDGSNFTLKIRSTKLEDSAMYFCASSLRRVVYNEQFFGPGTRLTVL.

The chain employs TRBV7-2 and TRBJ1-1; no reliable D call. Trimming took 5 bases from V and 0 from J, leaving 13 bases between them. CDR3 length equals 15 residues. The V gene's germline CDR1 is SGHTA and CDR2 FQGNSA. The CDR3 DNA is TGTGCCAGCAGCCGCTCCCTGTCCATGAACACTGAAGCTTTCTTT. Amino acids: CASSRSLSMNTEAFF.

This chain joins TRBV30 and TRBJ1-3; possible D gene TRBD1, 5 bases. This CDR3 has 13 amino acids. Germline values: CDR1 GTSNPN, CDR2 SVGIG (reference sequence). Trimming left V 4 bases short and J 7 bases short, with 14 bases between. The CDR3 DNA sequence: TGTGCCTGGACCTGGGGGTATCGGAACACCATATATTTT. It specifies CAWTWGYRNTIYF.

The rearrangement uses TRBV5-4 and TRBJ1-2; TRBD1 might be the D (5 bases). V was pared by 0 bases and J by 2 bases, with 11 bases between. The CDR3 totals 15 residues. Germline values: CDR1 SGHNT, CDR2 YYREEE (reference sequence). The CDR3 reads CASSLDLQGNYGYTF. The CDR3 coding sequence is TGTGCCAGCAGCTTGGATCTGCAGGGCAACTATGGCTACACCTTC. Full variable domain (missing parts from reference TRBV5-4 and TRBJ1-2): ETGVTQSPTHLIKTRGQQVTLRCSSQSGHNTVSWYQQALGQGPQFIFQYYREEENGRGNFPPRFSGLQFPNYSSELNVNALELDDSALYLCASSLDLQGNYGYTFGSGTRLTVV.

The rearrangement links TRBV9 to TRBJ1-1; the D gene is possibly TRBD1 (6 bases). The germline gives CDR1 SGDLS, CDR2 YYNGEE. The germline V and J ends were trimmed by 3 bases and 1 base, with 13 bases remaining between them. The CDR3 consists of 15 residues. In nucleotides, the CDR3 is TGTGCCAGCAGCGGACGGGACACGTCGAACACTGAAGCTTTCTTT. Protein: CASSGRDTSNTEAFF.

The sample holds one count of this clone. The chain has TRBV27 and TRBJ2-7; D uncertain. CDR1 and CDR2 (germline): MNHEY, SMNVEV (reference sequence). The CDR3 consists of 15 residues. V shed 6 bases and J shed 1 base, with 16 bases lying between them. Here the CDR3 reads CASRGPGWLSYEQYF. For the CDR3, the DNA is TGTGCCAGCAGGGGCCCGGGTTGGCTTTCCTACGAGCAGTACTTC.

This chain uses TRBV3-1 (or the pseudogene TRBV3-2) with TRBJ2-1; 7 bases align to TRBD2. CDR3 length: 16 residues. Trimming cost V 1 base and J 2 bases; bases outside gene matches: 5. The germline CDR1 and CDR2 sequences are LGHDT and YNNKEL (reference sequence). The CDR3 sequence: CASSQGPAGTYNEQFF. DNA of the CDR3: TGTGCCAGCAGCCAAGGTCCAGCGGGGACCTACAATGAGCAGTTCTTC.

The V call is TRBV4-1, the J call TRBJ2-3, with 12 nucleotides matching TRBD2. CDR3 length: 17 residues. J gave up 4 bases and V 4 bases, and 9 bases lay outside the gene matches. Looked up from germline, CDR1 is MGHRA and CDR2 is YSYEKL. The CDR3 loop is CASSRGLAGGPPDTQYF. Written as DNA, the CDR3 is TGCGCCAGCAGCCGGGGGCTAGCGGGGGGGCCCCCAGATACGCAGTATTTT.

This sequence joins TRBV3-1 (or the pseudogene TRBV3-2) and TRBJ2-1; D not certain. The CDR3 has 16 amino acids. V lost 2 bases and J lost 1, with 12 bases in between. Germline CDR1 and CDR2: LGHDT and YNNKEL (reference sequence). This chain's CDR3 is CASSQRRRASYNEQFF. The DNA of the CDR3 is TGTGCCAGCAGCCAACGTCGAAGGGCTTCCTACAATGAGCAGTTCTTC.

In DNA form, the CDR3 reads TGTGCCAGCAGTTACAAATGGGGCGCGGACACTGAAGCTTTCTTT. Its protein is CASSYKWGADTEAFF. This sequence joins TRBV6-5 and TRBJ1-1; tentatively, D is TRBD1 (5 bases). Germline V lookup: CDR1 MNHEY, CDR2 SVGAGI. Trimming cost V 2 bases and J 3 bases, with 13 bases left between them. CDR3 length: 15 residues.

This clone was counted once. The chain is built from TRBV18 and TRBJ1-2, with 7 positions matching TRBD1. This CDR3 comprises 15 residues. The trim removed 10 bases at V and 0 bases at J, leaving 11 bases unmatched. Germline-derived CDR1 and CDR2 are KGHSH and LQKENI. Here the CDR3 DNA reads TGTGCCACCAACCCAGGGGGGCCTTCTAACTATGGCTACACCTTC. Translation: CATNPGGPSNYGYTF.

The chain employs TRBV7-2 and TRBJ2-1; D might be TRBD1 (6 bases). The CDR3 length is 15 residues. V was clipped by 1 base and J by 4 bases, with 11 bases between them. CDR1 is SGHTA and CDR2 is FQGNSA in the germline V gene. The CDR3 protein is CASSLGQGTYNEQFF. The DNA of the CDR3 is TGTGCCAGCAGCTTAGGGCAGGGGACGTACAATGAGCAGTTCTTC.

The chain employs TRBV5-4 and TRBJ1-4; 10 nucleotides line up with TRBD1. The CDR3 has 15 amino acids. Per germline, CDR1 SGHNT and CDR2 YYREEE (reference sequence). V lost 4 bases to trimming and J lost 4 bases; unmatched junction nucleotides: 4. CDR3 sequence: CASSPGQGLNEKLFF. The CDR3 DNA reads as TGTGCCAGCAGCCCGGGACAGGGGCTTAATGAAAAACTGTTTTTT.